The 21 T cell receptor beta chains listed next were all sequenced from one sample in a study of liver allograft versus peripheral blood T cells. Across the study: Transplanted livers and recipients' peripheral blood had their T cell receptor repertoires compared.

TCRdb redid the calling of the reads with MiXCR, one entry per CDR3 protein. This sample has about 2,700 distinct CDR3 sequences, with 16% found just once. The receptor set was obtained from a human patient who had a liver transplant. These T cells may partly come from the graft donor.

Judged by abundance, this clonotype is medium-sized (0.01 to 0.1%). CDR3 region: CASSHSNWSEAFF. In DNA form, the CDR3 reads TGTGCCAGCAGTCATTCGAACTGGTCTGAAGCTTTCTTT. The gene calls are TRBV11-2 and TRBJ1-1, with D hard to call. The CDR3 extends over 13 amino acids. Germline V gene sequence: CDR1 SGHAT, CDR2 FQNNGV. Trimming took 6 bases from V and 6 from J, leaving 14 bases between them.

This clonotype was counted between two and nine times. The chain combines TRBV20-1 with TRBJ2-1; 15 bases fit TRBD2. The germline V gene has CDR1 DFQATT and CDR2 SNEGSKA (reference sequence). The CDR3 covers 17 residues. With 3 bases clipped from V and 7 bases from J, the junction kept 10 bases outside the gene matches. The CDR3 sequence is CSASGGLGLAGGNEQFF. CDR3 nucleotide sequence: TGCAGTGCTAGTGGAGGGTTGGGACTAGCGGGAGGTAATGAGCAGTTCTTC.

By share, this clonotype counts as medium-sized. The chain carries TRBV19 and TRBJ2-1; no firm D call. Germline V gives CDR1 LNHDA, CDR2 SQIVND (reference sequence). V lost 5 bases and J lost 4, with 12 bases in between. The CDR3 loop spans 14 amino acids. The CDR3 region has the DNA TGTGCCAGTAGTCCCCCAGGCCTATACAATGAGCAGTTCTTC. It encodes CASSPPGLYNEQFF.

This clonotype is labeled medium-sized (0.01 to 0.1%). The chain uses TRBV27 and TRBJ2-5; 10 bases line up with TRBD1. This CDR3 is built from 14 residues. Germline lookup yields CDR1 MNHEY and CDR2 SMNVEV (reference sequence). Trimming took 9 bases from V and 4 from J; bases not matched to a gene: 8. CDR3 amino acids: CASARTGGGETQYF. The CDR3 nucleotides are TGTGCCAGTGCTCGGACAGGGGGAGGAGAGACCCAGTACTTC.

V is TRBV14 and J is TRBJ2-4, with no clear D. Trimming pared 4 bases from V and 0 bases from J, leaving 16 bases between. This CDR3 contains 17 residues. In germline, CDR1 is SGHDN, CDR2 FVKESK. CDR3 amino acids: CASSPTPELRAKNIQYF. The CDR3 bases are TGTGCCAGCAGCCCGACGCCAGAACTGAGAGCCAAAAACATTCAGTACTTC.

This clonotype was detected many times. The CDR3 sequence: CASSTGQDKHF. In nucleotides, the CDR3 is TGTGCCAGCAGTACAGGACAGGATAAGCATTTT. The rearrangement joins TRBV25-1 to TRBJ1-5; the match to TRBD1 covers 7 bases. Germline CDR1 is MGHDK and CDR2 is SYGVNS. The CDR3 runs 11 residues. V lost 5 bases, J lost 14 bases, and 6 bases stayed unmatched.

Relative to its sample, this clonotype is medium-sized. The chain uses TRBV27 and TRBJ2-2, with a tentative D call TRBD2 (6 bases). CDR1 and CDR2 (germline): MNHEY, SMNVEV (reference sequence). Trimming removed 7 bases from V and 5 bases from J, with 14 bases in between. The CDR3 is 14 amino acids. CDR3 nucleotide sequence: TGTGCCAGCACCCACGGGGGAATGACCGGGGAGCTGTTTTTT. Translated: CASTHGGMTGELFF.

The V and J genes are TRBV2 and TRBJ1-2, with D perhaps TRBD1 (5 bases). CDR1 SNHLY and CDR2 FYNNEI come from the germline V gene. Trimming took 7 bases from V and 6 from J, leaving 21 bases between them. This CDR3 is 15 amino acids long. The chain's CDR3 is CASMGPDQGKDGYTF. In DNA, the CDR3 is TGTGCCAGCATGGGGCCGGACCAGGGTAAGGATGGCTACACCTTC.

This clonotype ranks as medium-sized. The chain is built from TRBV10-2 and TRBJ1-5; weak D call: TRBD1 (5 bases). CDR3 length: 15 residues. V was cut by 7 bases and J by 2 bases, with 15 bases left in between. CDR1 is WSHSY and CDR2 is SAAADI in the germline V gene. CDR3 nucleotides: TGCGCCAGCAAAATCCGGGACGGGGGCAATCAGCCCCAGCATTTT. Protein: CASKIRDGGNQPQHF.

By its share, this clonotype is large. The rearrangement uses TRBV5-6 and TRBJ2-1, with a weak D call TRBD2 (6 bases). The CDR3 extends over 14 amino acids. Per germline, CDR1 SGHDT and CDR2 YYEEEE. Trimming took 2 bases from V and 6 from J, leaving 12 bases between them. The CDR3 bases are TGTGCCAGCAGCTTTCCGGGACTGCCCAATGAGCAGTTCTTC. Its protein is CASSFPGLPNEQFF.

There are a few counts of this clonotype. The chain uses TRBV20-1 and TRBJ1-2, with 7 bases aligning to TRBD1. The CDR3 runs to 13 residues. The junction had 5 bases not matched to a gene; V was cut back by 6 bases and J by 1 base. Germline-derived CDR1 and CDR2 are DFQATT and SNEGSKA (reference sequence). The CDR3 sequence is CSARDSYNYGYTF. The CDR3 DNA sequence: TGCAGTGCGAGGGACAGCTATAACTATGGCTACACCTTC.

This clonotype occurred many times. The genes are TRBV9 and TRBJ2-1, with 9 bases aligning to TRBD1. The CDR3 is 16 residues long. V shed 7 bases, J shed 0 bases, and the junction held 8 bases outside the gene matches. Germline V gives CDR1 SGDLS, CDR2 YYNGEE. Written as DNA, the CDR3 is TGTGCCAGCGGGATGGCGGACAGGGGCTCCTACAATGAGCAGTTCTTC. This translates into CASGMADRGSYNEQFF.

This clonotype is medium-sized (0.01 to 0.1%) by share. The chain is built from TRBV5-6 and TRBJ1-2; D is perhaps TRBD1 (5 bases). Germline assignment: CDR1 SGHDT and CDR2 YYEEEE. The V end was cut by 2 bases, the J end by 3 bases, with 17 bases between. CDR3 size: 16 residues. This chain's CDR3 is CASSLGGTERHYGYTF. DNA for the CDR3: TGTGCCAGCAGCTTAGGAGGGACGGAAAGGCACTATGGCTACACCTTC.

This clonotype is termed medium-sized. The DNA of the CDR3 is TGTGCCAGCAGCGTAGAGAGGGGGGGACAGACTAACTATGGCTACACCTTC. Protein product: CASSVERGGQTNYGYTF. The chain carries TRBV9 and TRBJ1-2, with TRBD1 matching over 7 bases. The V gene end was trimmed by 0 bases and the J gene end by 0 bases; junction bases not matched to a gene: 8. Germline V gives CDR1 SGDLS, CDR2 YYNGEE. This CDR3 has 17 residues.

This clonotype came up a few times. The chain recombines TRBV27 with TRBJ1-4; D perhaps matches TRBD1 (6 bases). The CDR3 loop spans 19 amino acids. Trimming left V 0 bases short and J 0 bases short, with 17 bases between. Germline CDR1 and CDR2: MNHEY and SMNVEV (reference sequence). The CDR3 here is CASSLSRGGAPATNEKLFF. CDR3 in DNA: TGTGCCAGCAGTTTATCGAGGGGGGGGGCCCCCGCAACTAATGAAAAACTGTTTTTT.

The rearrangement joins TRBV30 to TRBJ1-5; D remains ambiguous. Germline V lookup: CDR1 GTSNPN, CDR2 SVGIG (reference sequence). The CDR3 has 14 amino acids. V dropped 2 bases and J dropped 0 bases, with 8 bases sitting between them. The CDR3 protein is CAWSPGFSNQPQHF. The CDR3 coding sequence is TGTGCCTGGAGTCCCGGTTTTAGCAATCAGCCCCAGCATTTT.

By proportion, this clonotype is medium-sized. The CDR3 spells CASSERLQGLNTEAFF. The CDR3 bases are TGTGCCAGCAGTGAACGTCTACAGGGACTGAACACTGAAGCTTTCTTT. The gene calls are TRBV6-1 and TRBJ1-1; tentatively, D is TRBD1 (6 bases). Trimming removed 2 bases at V and 0 bases at J, with 13 bases between. The V gene's germline CDR1 is MNHNS and CDR2 SASEGT. This CDR3 is built from 16 residues.

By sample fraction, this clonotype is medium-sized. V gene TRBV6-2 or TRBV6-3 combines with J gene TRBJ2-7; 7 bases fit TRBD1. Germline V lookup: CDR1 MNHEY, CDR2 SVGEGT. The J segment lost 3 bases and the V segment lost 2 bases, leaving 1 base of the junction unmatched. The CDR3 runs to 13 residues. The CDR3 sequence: CASSYGTVYEQYF. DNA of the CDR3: TGTGCCAGCAGTTACGGGACAGTCTACGAGCAGTACTTC.

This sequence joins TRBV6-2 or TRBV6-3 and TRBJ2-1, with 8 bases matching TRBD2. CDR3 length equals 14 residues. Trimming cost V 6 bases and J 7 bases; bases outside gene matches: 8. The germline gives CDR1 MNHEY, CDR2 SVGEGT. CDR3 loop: CASRQLGTSNEQFF. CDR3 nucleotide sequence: TGTGCCAGCAGGCAACTCGGGACTAGTAATGAGCAGTTCTTC.

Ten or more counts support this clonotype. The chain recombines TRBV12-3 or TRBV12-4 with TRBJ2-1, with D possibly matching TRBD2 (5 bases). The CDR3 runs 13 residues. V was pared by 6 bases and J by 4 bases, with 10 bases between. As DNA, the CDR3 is TGTGCCAGCAGCTTAACTAGTTACAATGAGCAGTTCTTC. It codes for CASSLTSYNEQFF.

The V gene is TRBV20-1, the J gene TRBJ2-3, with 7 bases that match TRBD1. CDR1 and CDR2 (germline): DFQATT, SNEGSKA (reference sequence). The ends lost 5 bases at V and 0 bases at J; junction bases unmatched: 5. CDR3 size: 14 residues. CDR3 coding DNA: TGCAGTGCTGCCGGGACAGTGAGCACAGATACGCAGTATTTT. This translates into CSAAGTVSTDTQYF.